Listed below are T cell receptor beta chains from one sample, sequenced in a study of blood T cell repertoires in COVID-19. Sequenced by immunoSEQ multiplex PCR; TCRdb stores in-frame clones only, minus some. The sample has 490,000 or so clones; around 89% are singletons. Sequenced material: PBMCs or T cells enriched from blood (not recorded which). The receptors come from a middle-aged woman who had recovered from COVID-19. Each CDR3 is given with its conserved first and last residue. Fields, in order: V gene, J gene, D gene, clone size, CDR3 protein, CDR3 DNA. A D gene is named only where the DNA matches it firmly. Clone size, where shown, is once, few, many, or a class for clones that have expanded.

V gene: TRBV19; J gene: TRBJ1-2; D gene: TRBD1; clone size: -; CDR3 protein: CASSILRGINYGYTF; CDR3 DNA: TGTGCCAGTAGTATCCTCAGGGGGATTAACTATGGCTACACCTTC
V gene: TRBV27; J gene: TRBJ1-3; D gene: TRBD1; clone size: -; CDR3 protein: CASRDRASGNTIYF; CDR3 DNA: TGTGCCAGCCGGGACAGGGCGTCTGGAAACACCATATATTTT
V gene: TRBV2; J gene: TRBJ2-1; D gene: TRBD2; clone size: -; CDR3 protein: CATRLARYNEQFF; CDR3 DNA: TGTGCCACTCGACTAGCGCGCTACAATGAGCAGTTCTTC
V gene: TRBV5-8; J gene: TRBJ2-1; D gene: TRBD1; clone size: -; CDR3 protein: CASSLGQGRNEQFF; CDR3 DNA: TGTGCCAGCAGCTTGGGACAGGGGCGCAATGAGCAGTTCTTC
V gene: TRBV19; J gene: TRBJ2-1; D gene: -; clone size: -; CDR3 protein: CASSMQGGNEQFF; CDR3 DNA: TGTGCCAGTAGTATGCAGGGAGGTAATGAGCAGTTCTTC
V gene: TRBV19; J gene: TRBJ2-1; D gene: TRBD1; clone size: -; CDR3 protein: CASRPGQGVGEQFF; CDR3 DNA: TGTGCCAGTAGGCCGGGACAGGGTGTCGGTGAGCAGTTCTTC
V gene: TRBV24-1; J gene: TRBJ2-2; D gene: -; clone size: few; CDR3 protein: CATKRNANTGELFF; CDR3 DNA: TGTGCCACCAAGCGGAACGCGAACACCGGGGAGCTGTTTTTT
V gene: TRBV28; J gene: TRBJ2-1; D gene: TRBD1; clone size: -; CDR3 protein: CAVTGTGDYNEQFF; CDR3 DNA: TGTGCCGTCACCGGGACAGGGGACTACAATGAGCAGTTCTTC
V gene: TRBV7-2; J gene: TRBJ1-1; D gene: -; clone size: -; CDR3 protein: CASSLDRFTEAFF; CDR3 DNA: TGTGCCAGCAGCCTTGACAGGTTCACTGAAGCTTTCTTT
V gene: TRBV2; J gene: TRBJ1-6; D gene: -; clone size: -; CDR3 protein: CASRDSGNSPLHF; CDR3 DNA: TGTGCCAGCAGGGACAGCGGTAATTCACCCCTCCACTTT
V gene: TRBV4-1; J gene: TRBJ2-7; D gene: TRBD2; clone size: -; CDR3 protein: CASSPEVLAGGEQYF; CDR3 DNA: TGCGCCAGCAGCCCCGAGGTTCTAGCGGGAGGCGAGCAGTACTTC
V gene: TRBV2; J gene: TRBJ1-5; D gene: TRBD1; clone size: -; CDR3 protein: CASSREGQEMQPQHF; CDR3 DNA: TGTGCCAGCAGCCGAGAGGGACAGGAGATGCAGCCCCAGCATTTT
V gene: TRBV19; J gene: TRBJ1-5; D gene: TRBD1; clone size: -; CDR3 protein: CASSKGQGLFQPQHF; CDR3 DNA: TGTGCCAGTAGTAAGGGACAGGGACTTTTTCAGCCCCAGCATTTT
V gene: TRBV5-1; J gene: TRBJ2-7; D gene: -; clone size: -; CDR3 protein: CASSLGPGAYEQYF; CDR3 DNA: TGCGCCAGCAGCTTGGGTCCCGGGGCCTACGAGCAGTACTTC
V gene: TRBV24-1; J gene: TRBJ2-5; D gene: TRBD1; clone size: -; CDR3 protein: CATSDPTGAGETQYF; CDR3 DNA: TGTGCCACCAGTGATCCAACAGGGGCCGGGGAGACCCAGTACTTC
V gene: TRBV11-3; J gene: TRBJ1-2; D gene: TRBD1; clone size: -; CDR3 protein: CASSSGQGRFGYTF; CDR3 DNA: TGTGCCAGCAGCTCTGGACAGGGGAGGTTTGGCTACACCTTC
V gene: TRBV27; J gene: TRBJ2-1; D gene: TRBD2; clone size: -; CDR3 protein: CASSQLATYNEQFF; CDR3 DNA: TGTGCCAGCAGTCAACTAGCGACCTACAATGAGCAGTTCTTC
V gene: TRBV11-1; J gene: TRBJ1-1; D gene: -; clone size: -; CDR3 protein: CASSLIPGSNTEAFF; CDR3 DNA: TGTGCCAGCAGCTTAATTCCGGGGTCGAACACTGAAGCTTTCTTT
V gene: TRBV18; J gene: TRBJ1-3; D gene: -; clone size: -; CDR3 protein: CASSPGGGATGNTIYF; CDR3 DNA: TGTGCCAGCTCACCAGGGGGGGGCGCAACTGGAAACACCATATATTTT
V gene: TRBV7-8; J gene: TRBJ1-1; D gene: -; clone size: -; CDR3 protein: CASRSQGSMNTEAFF; CDR3 DNA: TGTGCCAGCAGGTCCCAGGGGTCTATGAACACTGAAGCTTTCTTT
V gene: TRBV5-1; J gene: TRBJ2-5; D gene: -; clone size: -; CDR3 protein: CASSPGVFGVNHQETQYF; CDR3 DNA: TGCGCCAGCAGTCCGGGCGTATTCGGGGTGAACCACCAAGAGACCCAGTACTTC
V gene: TRBV7-9; J gene: TRBJ1-2; D gene: -; clone size: -; CDR3 protein: CASSLGAGYYGYTF; CDR3 DNA: TGTGCCAGCAGCTTAGGGGCGGGGTACTATGGCTACACCTTC
V gene: TRBV10-3; J gene: TRBJ2-1; D gene: TRBD1; clone size: -; CDR3 protein: CAIGGGQGAPAYNEQFF; CDR3 DNA: TGTGCCATCGGAGGTGGGCAGGGGGCGCCGGCATACAATGAGCAGTTCTTC
V gene: TRBV2; J gene: TRBJ1-2; D gene: -; clone size: -; CDR3 protein: CASSEPGKAYGYTF; CDR3 DNA: TGTGCCAGCAGTGAGCCGGGAAAGGCATATGGCTACACCTTC
V gene: TRBV5-1; J gene: TRBJ1-1; D gene: TRBD1; clone size: -; CDR3 protein: CASSVTGENTEAFF; CDR3 DNA: TGCGCCAGCAGCGTGACAGGGGAAAACACTGAAGCTTTCTTT
V gene: TRBV7-8; J gene: TRBJ1-1; D gene: -; clone size: -; CDR3 protein: CASRLGAGDTEAFF; CDR3 DNA: TGTGCCAGCAGGTTGGGGGCGGGGGACACTGAAGCTTTCTTT
V gene: TRBV12-3/TRBV12-4; J gene: TRBJ2-3; D gene: -; clone size: -; CDR3 protein: CASTRSTTDTQYF; CDR3 DNA: TGTGCCAGCACTAGGTCTACAACAGATACGCAGTATTTT
V gene: TRBV24-1; J gene: TRBJ2-1; D gene: TRBD1; clone size: -; CDR3 protein: CATSDSRTGPPLNEQFF; CDR3 DNA: TGTGCCACCAGTGATTCCCGGACAGGGCCTCCACTCAATGAGCAGTTCTTC
V gene: TRBV5-6; J gene: TRBJ1-1; D gene: TRBD1; clone size: -; CDR3 protein: CASSYRGSEAFF; CDR3 DNA: TGTGCCAGCAGCTACAGGGGATCTGAAGCTTTCTTT
V gene: TRBV13; J gene: TRBJ1-2; D gene: TRBD1; clone size: -; CDR3 protein: CASSLDREWYGYTF; CDR3 DNA: TGTGCCAGCAGCCTGGACAGGGAGTGGTATGGCTACACCTTC
V gene: TRBV7-9; J gene: TRBJ1-2; D gene: -; clone size: few; CDR3 protein: CASSSNSINGYTF; CDR3 DNA: TGTGCCAGCAGCTCAAACTCGATTAATGGCTACACCTTC
V gene: TRBV19; J gene: TRBJ1-5; D gene: -; clone size: -; CDR3 protein: CASNTMNLNQPQHF; CDR3 DNA: TGTGCCAGTAATACTATGAACCTCAATCAGCCCCAGCATTTT
V gene: TRBV18; J gene: TRBJ1-3; D gene: TRBD1; clone size: -; CDR3 protein: CASSSGQGGTGNTIYF; CDR3 DNA: TGTGCCAGCTCATCCGGACAGGGTGGTACTGGAAACACCATATATTTT
V gene: TRBV7-2; J gene: TRBJ1-1; D gene: -; clone size: -; CDR3 protein: CASSLLQGLAEAFF; CDR3 DNA: TGTGCCAGCAGCTTATTACAGGGCCTGGCTGAAGCTTTCTTT
V gene: TRBV11-2; J gene: TRBJ2-4; D gene: TRBD1; clone size: -; CDR3 protein: CASSSQGAGQYF; CDR3 DNA: TGTGCCAGCAGCTCCCAGGGGGCTGGTCAGTACTTC
V gene: TRBV14; J gene: TRBJ2-2; D gene: TRBD2; clone size: once; CDR3 protein: CASSLTSGRAGGELFF; CDR3 DNA: TGTGCCAGCAGCTTAACTAGCGGGAGGGCCGGCGGGGAGCTGTTTTTT
V gene: TRBV19; J gene: TRBJ1-1; D gene: TRBD1; clone size: few; CDR3 protein: CASSIGTGRATEAFF; CDR3 DNA: TGTGCCAGTAGTATAGGGACAGGGCGGGCCACTGAAGCTTTCTTT
V gene: TRBV2; J gene: TRBJ1-1; D gene: -; clone size: -; CDR3 protein: CASSEALSEAFF; CDR3 DNA: TGTGCCAGCAGTGAAGCGCTGAGTGAAGCTTTCTTT
V gene: TRBV20-1; J gene: TRBJ1-1; D gene: -; clone size: -; CDR3 protein: CSARDDRGAFF; CDR3 DNA: TGCAGTGCTAGAGATGATCGGGGAGCTTTCTTT
V gene: TRBV6-2/TRBV6-3; J gene: TRBJ2-5; D gene: TRBD1; clone size: -; CDR3 protein: CASSYYTGGETQYF; CDR3 DNA: TGTGCCAGCAGTTACTACACAGGGGGAGAGACCCAGTACTTC
V gene: TRBV5-4; J gene: TRBJ1-1; D gene: -; clone size: -; CDR3 protein: CASSQDSKPYTEAFF; CDR3 DNA: TGTGCCAGCAGCCAGGACTCAAAGCCTTACACTGAAGCTTTCTTT
V gene: TRBV7-8; J gene: TRBJ2-7; D gene: TRBD2; clone size: -; CDR3 protein: CASSFQTSGSRSEQYF; CDR3 DNA: TGTGCCAGCAGCTTCCAGACTAGCGGGAGTCGGAGCGAGCAGTACTTC
V gene: TRBV11-3; J gene: TRBJ2-1; D gene: -; clone size: once; CDR3 protein: CASSLVKGVNEQFF; CDR3 DNA: TGTGCCAGCAGCTTAGTTAAAGGGGTGAATGAGCAGTTCTTC
V gene: TRBV7-2; J gene: TRBJ2-4; D gene: TRBD1; clone size: -; CDR3 protein: CASSLPQDRGLGWNIQYF; CDR3 DNA: TGTGCCAGCAGCTTACCACAGGACAGGGGCTTGGGATGGAACATTCAGTACTTC
V gene: TRBV27; J gene: TRBJ2-3; D gene: -; clone size: -; CDR3 protein: CASSLSFFAGLHNTDTQYF; CDR3 DNA: TGTGCCAGCAGTTTATCGTTTTTCGCAGGGCTTCACAACACAGATACGCAGTATTTT
V gene: TRBV15; J gene: TRBJ1-5; D gene: -; clone size: -; CDR3 protein: CATSRDLGGVKHYSNQPQHF; CDR3 DNA: TGTGCCACCAGCAGAGATCTTGGAGGGGTAAAGCATTATAGCAATCAGCCCCAGCATTTT